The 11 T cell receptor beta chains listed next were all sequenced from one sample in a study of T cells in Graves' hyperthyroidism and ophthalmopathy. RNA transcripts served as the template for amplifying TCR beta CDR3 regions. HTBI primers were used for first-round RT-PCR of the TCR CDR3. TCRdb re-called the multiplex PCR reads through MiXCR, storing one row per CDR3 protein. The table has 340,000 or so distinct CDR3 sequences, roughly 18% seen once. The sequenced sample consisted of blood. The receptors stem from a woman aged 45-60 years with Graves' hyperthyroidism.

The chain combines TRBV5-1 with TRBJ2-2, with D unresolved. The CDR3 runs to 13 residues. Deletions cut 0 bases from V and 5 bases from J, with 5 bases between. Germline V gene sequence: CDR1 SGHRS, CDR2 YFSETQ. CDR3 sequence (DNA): TGCGCCAGCAGCTTGGACTTTACCGGGGAGCTGTTTTTT. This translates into CASSLDFTGELFF. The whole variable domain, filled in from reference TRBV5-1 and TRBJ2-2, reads KAGVTQTPRYLIKTRGQQVTLSCSPISGHRSVSWYQQTPGQGLQFLFEYFSETQRNKGNFPGRFSGRQFSNSRSEMNVSTLELGDSALYLCASSLDFTGELFFGEGSRLTVL.

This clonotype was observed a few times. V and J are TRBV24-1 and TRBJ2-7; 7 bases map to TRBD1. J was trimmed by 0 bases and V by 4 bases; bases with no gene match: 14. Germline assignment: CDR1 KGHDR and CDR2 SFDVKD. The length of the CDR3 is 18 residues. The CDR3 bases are TGTGCCACCAGTGACTCACCGAGGGGACAGTCGAGCTCCTACGAGCAGTACGTC. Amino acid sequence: CATSDSPRGQSSSYEQYV.

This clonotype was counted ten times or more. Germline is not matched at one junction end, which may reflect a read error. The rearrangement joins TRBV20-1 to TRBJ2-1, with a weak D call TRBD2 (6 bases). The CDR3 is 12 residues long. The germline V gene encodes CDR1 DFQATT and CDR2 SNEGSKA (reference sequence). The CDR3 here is CSARGGSNEQFF. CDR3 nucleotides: TGCAGTGCCAGAGGAGGGAGCAATGAGCAGTTCTTC.

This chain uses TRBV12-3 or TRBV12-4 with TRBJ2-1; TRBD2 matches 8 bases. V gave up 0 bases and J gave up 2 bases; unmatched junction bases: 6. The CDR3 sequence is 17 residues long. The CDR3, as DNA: TGTGCCAGCAGTTTAGCCTCACACGGGAGGGCCTACAATGAGCAGTTCTTC. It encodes CASSLASHGRAYNEQFF.

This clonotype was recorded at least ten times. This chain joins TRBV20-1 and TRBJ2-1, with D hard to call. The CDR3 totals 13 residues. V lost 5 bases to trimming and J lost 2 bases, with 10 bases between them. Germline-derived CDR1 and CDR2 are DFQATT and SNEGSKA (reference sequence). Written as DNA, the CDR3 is TGCAGTGCTTATGGGCTAGCCTACAATGAGCAGTTCTTC. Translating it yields CSAYGLAYNEQFF.

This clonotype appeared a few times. The CDR3 here is CASSEQVEDDGYTF. For the CDR3, the DNA is TGTGCCAGCAGTGAACAGGTAGAGGATGATGGCTACACCTTC. J is TRBJ1-2 and V is TRBV6-1, with D uncertain. V was cut by 2 bases and J by 6 bases, with 13 bases left in between. Looked up from germline, CDR1 is MNHNS and CDR2 is SASEGT. The length of the CDR3 is 14 residues.

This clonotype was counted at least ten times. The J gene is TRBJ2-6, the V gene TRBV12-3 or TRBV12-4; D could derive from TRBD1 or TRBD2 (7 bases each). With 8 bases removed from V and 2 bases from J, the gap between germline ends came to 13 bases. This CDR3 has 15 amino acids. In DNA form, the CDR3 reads TGTGCCAGCGGACAGGCGGGGGCTGGGGCCAACGTCCTGACTTTC. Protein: CASGQAGAGANVLTF.

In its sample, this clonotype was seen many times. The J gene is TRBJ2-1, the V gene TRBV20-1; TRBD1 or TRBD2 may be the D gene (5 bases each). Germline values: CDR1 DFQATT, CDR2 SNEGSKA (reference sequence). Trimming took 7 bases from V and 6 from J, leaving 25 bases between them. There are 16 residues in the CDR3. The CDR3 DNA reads TGCAGTGGGATAGTCACGGGACCCAAGTTTAGCAATGAGCAGTTCTTC. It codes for CSGIVTGPKFSNEQFF.

The CDR3 sequence is CASSRDRVSLNEQFF. CDR3 sequence (DNA): TGTGCCAGCAGCAGGGACCGGGTCTCCCTCAATGAGCAGTTCTTC. The V gene is TRBV7-9, the J gene TRBJ2-1; possibly TRBD1 or TRBD2 for D (5 bases each). V was shortened by 5 bases and J by 6 bases, with 17 bases between the two germline ends. Germline V gene sequence: CDR1 SEHNR, CDR2 FQNEAQ (reference sequence). The CDR3 spans 15 residues.

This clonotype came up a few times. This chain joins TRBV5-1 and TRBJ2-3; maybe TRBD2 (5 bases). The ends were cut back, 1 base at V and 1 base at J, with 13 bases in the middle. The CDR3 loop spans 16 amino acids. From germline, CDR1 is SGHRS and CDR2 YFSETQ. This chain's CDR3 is CASSLFGISGTDTQYF. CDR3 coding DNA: TGCGCCAGCAGCTTGTTCGGGATCAGCGGCACAGATACGCAGTATTTT.

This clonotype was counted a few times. The CDR3 DNA sequence: TGCGCCAGCAGCCCGGGACAGGTTAGGGCGGATACGCAGTATTTT. Protein: CASSPGQVRADTQYF. V is TRBV5-1 and J is TRBJ2-3, with 8 bases aligning to TRBD1. The CDR3 is 15 amino acids. V trimming: 4 bases; J trimming: 6 bases; junction bases outside the gene matches: 10. The germline CDR1 and CDR2 sequences are SGHRS and YFSETQ.